This record looks at one T cell receptor beta chain sequence and its context. Germline values: CDR1 MNHEY, CDR2 SVGAGI. Trimming pared 7 bases from V and 1 base from J, leaving 17 bases between. The CDR3 totals 15 residues. Seattle cases were enrolled at active infection and followed longitudinally. Data came from immunoSEQ multiplex PCR; TCRdb stores just in-frame clones and leaves some out. The sample includes roughly 100,000 clones, about nine tenths of them seen just once. The sample is drawn from a study of blood T cell repertoires in COVID-19. The sequenced material came from peripheral blood. The clonotype comes from a woman in her forties or fifties with COVID-19, enrolled during active disease. This chain links TRBV6-5 with TRBJ2-7; maybe TRBD2 (7 bases). The CDR3 DNA sequence: TGTGCCAGCAACCTGGGGGGGACACTATCCTACGAGCAGTACTTC. Protein sequence: CASNLGGTLSYEQYF.